The entry that follows covers one TCR beta chain sequence. Its antigen is unknown. This sample stems from a study of beta chain features in type 1 diabetes. V lost 5 bases and J lost 6; bases outside the gene matches: 2. Germline CDR1 is SGHTA and CDR2 is FQGNSA. This CDR3 region has 14 residues. Expressed TCRB transcripts were sequenced after all isolated RNA was converted to cDNA. Some clones are missing from TCRdb's copy, which holds only in-frame ones; the method was immunoSEQ multiplex PCR. The data hold 130,000 or so clones, with 7.5% to 9.5% observed a single time. The study's findings and limits: A moderate, significant TCRB CDR3 shortening appeared in type 1 diabetes across four CD4+ subsets.

Source material: central memory CD4+ T cells from blood. The receptor comes from a man aged 25 to 40 with type 1 diabetes. The V and J genes are TRBV7-2 and TRBJ1-6; TRBD1 matches at 9 bases. As DNA, the CDR3 is TGTGCCAGCAGCGAGGGACAGGGTAATTCACCCCTCCACTTT. Its translation: CASSEGQGNSPLHF.